This T cell receptor beta chain was recorded in a study of shared clonotypes between healthy human individuals. Samples underwent the assay at deep level. Ten immunoSEQ deep assay plates served to sequence unsorted PBMC DNA. Here immunoSEQ multiplex PCR was the method, and the copy in TCRdb shows in-frame clones only, minus some. Of over 400,000 clones listed, 78% are singletons. This CDR3 comprises 17 residues. Trimming took 5 bases from V and 6 from J; bases not matched to a gene: 12. From germline, CDR1 is MNHEY and CDR2 SMNVEV (reference sequence). The receptor was isolated from a woman aged 40-49 years in good health. Some clones in this sample may be carry-over from other donors' samples. The source material was PBMCs. V gene TRBV27 combines with J gene TRBJ2-1; 11 bases map to TRBD1. The CDR3 spells CASSPRPDRGRFNEQFF. Here the CDR3 DNA reads TGTGCCAGCAGTCCAAGACCGGACAGGGGGCGCTTCAATGAGCAGTTCTTC.